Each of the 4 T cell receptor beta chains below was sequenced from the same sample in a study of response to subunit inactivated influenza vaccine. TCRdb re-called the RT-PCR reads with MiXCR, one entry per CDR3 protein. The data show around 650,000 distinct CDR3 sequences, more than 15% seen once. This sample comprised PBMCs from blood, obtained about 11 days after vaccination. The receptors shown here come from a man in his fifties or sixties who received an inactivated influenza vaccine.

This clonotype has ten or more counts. CDR3 coding DNA: TGTGCCAGCACGCTCACAGATACGCAGTATTTT. This codes for CASTLTDTQYF. J is TRBJ2-3 and V is TRBV12-3 or TRBV12-4; D unclear. V was clipped by 7 bases and J by 2 bases, with 4 bases between them. The CDR3 totals 11 residues.

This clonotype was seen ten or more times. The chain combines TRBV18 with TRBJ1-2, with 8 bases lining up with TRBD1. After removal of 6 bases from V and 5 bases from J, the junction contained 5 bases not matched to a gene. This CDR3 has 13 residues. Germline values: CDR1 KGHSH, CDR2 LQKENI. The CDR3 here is CASSTGEGYGYTF. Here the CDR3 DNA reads TGTGCCAGCTCGACAGGGGAAGGGTATGGCTACACCTTC.

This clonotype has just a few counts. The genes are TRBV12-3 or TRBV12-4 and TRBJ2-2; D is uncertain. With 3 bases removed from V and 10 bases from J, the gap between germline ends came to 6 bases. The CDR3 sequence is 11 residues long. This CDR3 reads CASSLYKELFF. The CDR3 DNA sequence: TGTGCCAGCAGTTTGTATAAGGAGCTGTTTTTT.

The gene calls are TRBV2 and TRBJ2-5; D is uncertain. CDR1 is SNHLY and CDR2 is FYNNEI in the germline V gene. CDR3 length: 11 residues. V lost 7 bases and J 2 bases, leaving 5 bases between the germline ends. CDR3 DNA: TGTGCCAGCAACGATCAAGAGACCCAGTACTTC. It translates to CASNDQETQYF.